Sequencing of this T cell receptor (beta chain) was carried out in a study of OX40 agonist ivuxolimab in advanced cancers. This clone has only one observation. Antigen: not known. Produced via immunoSEQ multiplex PCR; TCRdb's table is partial and in-frame only. The sample shows 69,000 or so clones, approximately 90% of them seen only once. Study conclusions and caveats: Partial responders receiving 0.1-3.0 mg/kg showed among the lowest clonal expansion.

This CDR3 region has 17 residues. Losses at the gene ends were 8 bases for V and 7 bases for J; bases not matched to a gene: 18. The material sequenced was CD4+ or CD8+ T cells sorted from blood, taken in a trial of the OX40 agonist ivuxolimab. This chain uses TRBV7-1 with TRBJ2-1; 9 nucleotides agree with TRBD2. TRBV7-1 is identified as an open reading frame with a role that is uncertain. The clonotype originates from an adult with an advanced solid tumor such as melanoma, head and neck, liver or kidney cancer. The CDR3 is CASGQLLAGPLGNEQFF. The CDR3 region has the DNA TGTGCCAGCGGCCAATTGCTAGCGGGGCCCCTCGGAAATGAGCAGTTCTTC.